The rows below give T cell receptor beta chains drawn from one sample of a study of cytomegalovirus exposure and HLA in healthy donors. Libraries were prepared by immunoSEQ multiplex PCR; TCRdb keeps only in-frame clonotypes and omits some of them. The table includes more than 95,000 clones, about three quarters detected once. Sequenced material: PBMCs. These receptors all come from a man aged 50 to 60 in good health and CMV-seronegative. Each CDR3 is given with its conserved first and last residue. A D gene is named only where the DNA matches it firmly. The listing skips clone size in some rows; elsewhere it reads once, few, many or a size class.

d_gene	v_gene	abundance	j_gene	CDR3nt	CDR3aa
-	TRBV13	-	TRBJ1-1	TGTGCCAGCAGCTTAGAACCAGGGCATTTCGGGACTCAAGACACTGAAGCTTTCTTT	CASSLEPGHFGTQDTEAFF
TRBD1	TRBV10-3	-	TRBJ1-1	TGTGCCATCAAGGCCAGGGGGCCGGGCACTGAAGCTTTCTTT	CAIKARGPGTEAFF
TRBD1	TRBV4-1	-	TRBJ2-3	TGCGCCAGCAGCCAATCCTCAGGGGGCTTGAGCACAGATACGCAGTATTTT	CASSQSSGGLSTDTQYF
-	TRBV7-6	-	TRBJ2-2	TGTGCCAGCAGCGCGGTGGGTACCGGGGAGCTGTTTTTT	CASSAVGTGELFF
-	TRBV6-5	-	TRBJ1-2	TGTGCCAGCAGTTACAGAAGCGGGGAGGGCTATGGCTACACCTTC	CASSYRSGEGYGYTF
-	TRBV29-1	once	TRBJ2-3	TGCAGCGCCGAGGCACAGGGTCTTAGCACAGATACGCAGTATTTT	CSAEAQGLSTDTQYF
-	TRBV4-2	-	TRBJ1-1	TGTGCCAGCAGCCAAGAACCAGGATTGAACACTGAAGCTTTCTTT	CASSQEPGLNTEAFF
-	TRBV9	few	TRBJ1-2	TGTGCCAGCAGCTTCAGGCCGGACTATGGCTACACCTTC	CASSFRPDYGYTF
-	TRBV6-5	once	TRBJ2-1	TGTGCCAGTAGCCTCTCCTACAATGAGCAGTTCTTC	CASSLSYNEQFF
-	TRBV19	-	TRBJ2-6	TGTGCCAGTAGTTTTCGCGTCTCTGGGGCCAACGTCCTGACTTTC	CASSFRVSGANVLTF
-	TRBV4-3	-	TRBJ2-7	TGCGCCAGCAGCCAAGAGCTGGACAGCTCCTACGAGCAGTACTTC	CASSQELDSSYEQYF
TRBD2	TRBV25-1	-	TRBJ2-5	TGTGCCAGCAGTGATCCCCGGGAGGGAGGGGAGACCCAGTACTTC	CASSDPREGGETQYF
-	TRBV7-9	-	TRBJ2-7	TGTGCCAGCAGCTCTGGGGGCGGTGTTAGCTCCTACGAGCAGTACTTC	CASSSGGGVSSYEQYF
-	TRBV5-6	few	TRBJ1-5	TGTGCCAGCAGCTTGCGAGGGTACAATCAGCCCCAGCATTTT	CASSLRGYNQPQHF
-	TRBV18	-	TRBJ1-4	TGTGCCAGCTCCCCTCAAGGGGCTGCAGATGAAAAACTGTTTTTT	CASSPQGAADEKLFF
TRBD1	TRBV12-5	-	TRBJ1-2	TGTGCTAGTGGTTTGTCAGGGGGGCATGGCTACACCTTC	CASGLSGGHGYTF
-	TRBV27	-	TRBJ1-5	TGTGCCAGCAGTTTCCGAAGGGGGAGGCCCCAGCATTTT	CASSFRRGRPQHF
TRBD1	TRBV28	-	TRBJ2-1	TGTGCCAGCAGTTTAACACAGGGGGCTGTCGCCTACAATGAGCAGTTCTTC	CASSLTQGAVAYNEQFF
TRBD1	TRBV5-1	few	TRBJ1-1	TGCGCCAGCAGCACCATGACAGGGGGGGACACTGAAGCTTTCTTT	CASSTMTGGDTEAFF
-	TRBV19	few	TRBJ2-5	TGTGCCAGTAGCGCTCGGAGGGGGGGAGAGACCCAGTACTTC	CASSARRGGETQYF
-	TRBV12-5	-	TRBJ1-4	TGTGCTAGTGGTTTGGGACAGCACTCAACTAATGAAAAACTGTTTTTT	CASGLGQHSTNEKLFF
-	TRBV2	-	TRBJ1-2	TGTGCCAGTGCCCCGGGAGTCAACTATGGCTACACCTTC	CASAPGVNYGYTF
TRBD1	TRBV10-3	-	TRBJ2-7	TGTGCCATCAGGAACTCGGGACAGGGGGTCTACGAGCAGTACTTC	CAIRNSGQGVYEQYF
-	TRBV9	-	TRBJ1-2	TGTGCCAGCAGCGTAGTCGAGGGATTTAACTATGGCTACACCTTC	CASSVVEGFNYGYTF
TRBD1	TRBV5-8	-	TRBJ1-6	TGTGCCAGCAGCTTGGATGGCAGACTAAGGGGGCCCAATTCACCCCTCCACTTT	CASSLDGRLRGPNSPLHF
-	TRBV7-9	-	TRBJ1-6	TGTGCCAGCAGCTACGGGAGACCTAATTCACCCCTCCACTTT	CASSYGRPNSPLHF
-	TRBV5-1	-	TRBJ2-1	TGCGCCAGCAGCTCGGGTTACAATGAGCAGTTCTTC	CASSSGYNEQFF